This TCR beta chain was identified in a study of shared clonotypes between healthy human individuals (dated by TCRdb to 2020 to 2022). As for the study more broadly: A couple of women and three men aged 18 to 49 years were included in the cohort. For each donor, CD4 naive and CD4 memory were each given three plates, CD8 naive was given two plates, and CD8 memory was given one plate. The study deeply sequenced blood TCR repertoires of roughly five healthy adults to estimate repertoire size and the extent of clonotype sharing between individuals. Libraries were prepared and TCR repertoires were sequenced by different laboratories using diverse techniques, in order to increase sequencing depth and limit assay-specific biases. Per donor, leukapheresis produced somewhere between about 0.85 and 10 billion PBMCs.

Using the deep immunoSEQ assay, TCR CDR3 regions were amplified from genomic DNA by multiplex PCR. Extracted genomic DNA from each cell subset was spread evenly across all wells of several immunoSEQ 96-well plates, with each plate serving as a replicate. Each replicate PCR for sorted subsets received about 210 ng genomic DNA, equal to about 29,000 T cell genomes. The purified libraries were quantified using a Qubit 3.0 fluorometer, sized with a Bioanalyzer 2100, and then quantified again using the KAPA Library Quantification kit. Each immunoSEQ 96-well plate was sequenced on its own single-read 150-cycle Illumina NextSeq 550 flow cell. Concerning the study's data processing: Because only junctional sequences without quality scores were contained in the immunoSEQ output, filtering matching that applied to full-length reads could not be performed. Sequences were annotated with PyIR, a Python wrapper for IgBLAST v1.9, using IMGT germline references to assign V/J genes and CDR3. Reads were removed for weak V/J assignments (E-value above 1e-6), missing CDR3, stop codons, out-of-frame junctions, or ambiguous translated residues. V3J clonotypes were defined by identical inferred V gene, J gene, and CDR3 amino acid sequence. The percentage overlap between two repertoires was calculated by dividing the number of shared unique clonotypes by the size of the smaller repertoire. Richness of each repertoire was evaluated using RTK rarefaction, the Chao1 estimator, and Recon v2.1 estimates of unobserved clonotypes. Generation probabilities were computed with OLGA for all TCRbeta clonotypes obtained by the gDNA method from several donors. TCRdb re-hosts the immuneACCESS table, in-frame sequences only. Its copies lack some clones; in the studies checked, an unresolved V gene accounts for under half of them, and the cause for the rest is not known. Clonal size and the V and J genes are those of that table, whereas D and trimming came from the DNA. The sample profile shows hundreds of thousands of clones; 92% of them were found once. About 24% of the sample rests with the top ten.

Beyond this particular receptor, the publication reports: Higher generation probabilities were observed for clonotypes shared by all four sorted-subset donors than for non-shared clonotypes. Only blood was sampled, and tissue TCR repertoires likely differ from those in blood. Naive subsets generally had larger estimated clonotype richness than memory subsets. Pairwise subsampling indicated that sequencing depth was expected to affect the degree of clonotype sharing among donors. The genetic and exposure-history diversity represented was limited by the small number of donors. Across a handful of donors, around 5.4% of naive CD4, 3% to 4% of naive CD8, 2% to 2.5% of memory CD4, and about 0.4% of memory CD8 clonotypes were shared. Incomplete sequencing was indicated by rarefaction of sorted-subset datasets, despite the large sequencing depth.

For the CD8 naive samples, CD45RO-negative cells were positively selected for CCR7, yielding a CD45RA+CCR7+ population from which TemRA cells were excluded. Donors were healthy HIV-negative adults with no recently reported acute infections or vaccinations. Only Caucasian adults living in Nashville, Tennessee, USA were represented among the donors. Blood was obtained by leukapheresis, after which PBMCs were separated by Ficoll-Histopaque density gradient centrifugation and cryopreserved in liquid nitrogen vapor phase. Analytical flow cytometry was used to check the purity and quantity of every magnetically sorted T cell population. Genomic DNA was isolated from each sorted fraction and quantified by UV absorbance on a Nanodrop 2000c. In this sample, this clone turned up once. It has no known antigen specificity. No base-level quality is on record; no much larger clone is a single base apart. Sequenced material: naive CD8+ T cells sorted from blood. According to the study, the label for this sample's cell subset or site signals: CD45RA+CCR7+. The clonotype was recovered from a man aged 25 to 40 in good health.

The CDR3 in this case is CASSFRGVTGELFF. In nucleotides, the sequence is TGTGCCAGCAGTTTTCGAGGGGTGACCGGGGAGCTGTTTTTT. The chain uses TRBV28 and TRBJ2-2; the D segment might be TRBD1 or TRBD2, since each matches 5 bases. V and J are truncated by 3 bases and 5 bases respectively, leaving an intervening sequence of 10 bases. Reading from cysteine to phenylalanine, the CDR3 counts 14 amino acids. Of the read, only the CDR3 DNA is kept; its 42 bases are in frame from base 1. CDR1 and CDR2, looked up from the germline V gene, are MDHEN and SYDVKM.